Shown below are 28 T cell receptor beta chains from a single sample sequenced in a study of blood T cell repertoires in COVID-19. Assay used: immunoSEQ multiplex PCR; TCRdb lists only in-frame clones, some missing. The table lists under 60,000 clones, under 85% of them singletons, with roughly 8.8% in the top ten. The sequenced sample consisted of peripheral blood. The receptor source for this set is a man aged 55 to 70 with acute or convalescent COVID-19.

The rearrangement uses TRBV11-3 and TRBJ2-1; D is possibly TRBD2 (7 bases). This CDR3 region has 14 residues. Germline values: CDR1 SGHNT, CDR2 YENEEA. Trimming took 0 bases from V and 7 from J, leaving 10 bases between them. DNA for the CDR3: TGTGCCAGCAGCTTAGAGGGGGGGCCTAATGAGCAGTTCTTC. Translated: CASSLEGGPNEQFF. Using reference TRBV11-3 and TRBJ2-1 for the parts outside the CDR3, the full variable domain is EAGVVQSPRYKIIEKKQPVAFWCNPISGHNTLYWYLQNLGQGPELLIRYENEEAVDDSQLPKDRFSAERLKGVDSTLKIQPAELGDSAVYLCASSLEGGPNEQFFGPGTRLTVL.

Here the CDR3 reads CASSTQAYQPQHF. CDR3 bases: TGTGCCAGCAGCACACAGGCGTATCAGCCCCAGCATTTT. This chain links TRBV7-2 with TRBJ1-5; tentative D call: TRBD1 (5 bases). Germline V CDR1 and CDR2: SGHTA, FQGNSA. Trimming cost V 5 bases and J 5 bases, with 10 bases left between them. The CDR3 totals 13 residues.

The chain is built from TRBV7-9 and TRBJ1-2; 11 nucleotides line up with TRBD1. This CDR3 comprises 15 residues. CDR1 is SEHNR, CDR2 FQNEAQ, per germline (reference sequence). The V segment lost 5 bases and the J segment 4 bases; nucleotides outside the gene matches: 6. CDR3 in amino acids: CASSRGQGAIYGYTF. CDR3 in DNA: TGTGCCAGCAGCCGCGGACAGGGGGCAATCTATGGCTACACCTTC.

V is TRBV18 and J is TRBJ1-1; no reliable D call. With 1 base removed from V and 4 bases from J, the gap between germline ends came to 7 bases. Germline CDR1 is KGHSH and CDR2 is LQKENI. The CDR3 totals 13 residues. The CDR3 reads CASSPLEGTEAFF. For the CDR3, the DNA is TGTGCCAGCTCACCACTGGAGGGCACTGAAGCTTTCTTT.

The chain combines TRBV6-6 with TRBJ1-2; 8 bases match TRBD1. Per germline, CDR1 MNHNY and CDR2 SVGAGI (reference sequence). The ends lost 4 bases at V and 3 bases at J; junction bases unmatched: 4. This CDR3 has 14 residues. The chain's CDR3 is CASSSSQGDYGYTF. Here the CDR3 DNA reads TGTGCCAGCAGTTCCTCACAGGGGGACTATGGCTACACCTTC.

This chain uses TRBV3-1 (or the pseudogene TRBV3-2) with TRBJ1-5; D gene uncertain. This CDR3 comprises 14 residues. Germline assignment: CDR1 LGHDT and CDR2 YNNKEL (reference sequence). Trimming pared 6 bases from V and 1 base from J, leaving 10 bases between. CDR3 in amino acids: CASSPRGSNQPQHF. The DNA of the CDR3 is TGTGCCAGCAGTCCCCGGGGAAGCAATCAGCCCCAGCATTTT.

The chain combines TRBV7-2 with TRBJ1-2; D is unresolved. The CDR3 loop spans 13 amino acids. Germline lookup yields CDR1 SGHTA and CDR2 FQGNSA. V gave up 0 bases and J gave up 8 bases, with 10 bases separating them. The CDR3 protein is CASSLAGRWGYTF. CDR3 bases: TGTGCCAGCAGCTTAGCTGGGAGGTGGGGCTACACCTTC.

The chain uses TRBV5-4 and TRBJ2-1; 9 nucleotides match TRBD1. J lost 7 bases, V lost 4 bases, and 9 bases had no gene match. CDR1 and CDR2 from the germline V gene are SGHNT and YYREEE (reference sequence). The CDR3 spans 15 residues. The CDR3 is CASSPGQGAGNEQFF. The CDR3, as DNA: TGTGCCAGCAGCCCGGGACAGGGCGCGGGAAATGAGCAGTTCTTC.

The V and J genes are TRBV19 and TRBJ2-3; 8 nucleotides agree with TRBD2. The CDR3 runs 15 residues. CDR1 is LNHDA and CDR2 is SQIVND in the germline V gene (reference sequence). After removal of 5 bases from V and 0 bases from J, the junction contained 4 bases not matched to a gene. The DNA for the CDR3 is TGTGCCAGTAGTCTCAGCGGGGGAAGCACAGATACGCAGTATTTT. Protein product: CASSLSGGSTDTQYF.

The chain combines TRBV5-1 with TRBJ1-2, with D possibly being TRBD1 (5 bases). V was clipped by 1 base and J by 3 bases, with 10 bases between them. The CDR3 extends over 14 amino acids. CDR1 and CDR2 from the germline V gene are SGHRS and YFSETQ. CDR3 region: CASSLTARDYGYTF. The CDR3, as DNA: TGCGCCAGCAGCTTGACAGCCAGGGACTATGGCTACACCTTC.

This clone came up once. This chain joins TRBV6-2 or TRBV6-3 and TRBJ2-3, with D possibly being TRBD2 (5 bases). The CDR3 length is 18 residues. Germline CDR1 reads MNHEY; CDR2 reads SVGEGT. V was clipped by 5 bases and J by 2 bases, with 23 bases between them. The CDR3 DNA is TGTGCCAGCAGTAAAAAGCCCCGCCTCGGACTTCTCACAGATACGCAGTATTTT. Translating it yields CASSKKPRLGLLTDTQYF.

The sample holds a few counts of this clone. This sequence joins TRBV9 and TRBJ1-6; D gene ambiguous. The CDR3 has 14 residues. V was shortened by 0 bases and J by 7 bases, with 8 bases between the two germline ends. Germline-derived CDR1 and CDR2 are SGDLS and YYNGEE. The CDR3 bases are TGTGCCAGCAGCGTAGCTGACTTAAATTCACCCCTCCACTTT. Translating it yields CASSVADLNSPLHF.

This clone was seen once. This chain joins TRBV2 and TRBJ2-5; tentative D call: TRBD1 (6 bases). Per germline, CDR1 SNHLY and CDR2 FYNNEI. The CDR3 has 15 amino acids. The V gene lost 3 bases and the J gene lost 5 bases, with 16 bases spanning the gap. CDR3: CASSDPQGTGETQYF. CDR3 nucleotides: TGTGCCAGCAGTGACCCACAGGGTACGGGGGAGACCCAGTACTTC.

The chain employs TRBV2 and TRBJ1-2; D possibly corresponds to TRBD1 (6 bases). Between the trimmed V and J ends, which lost 9 bases and 3 bases, there was a span of 11 bases. Germline CDR1 reads SNHLY; CDR2 reads FYNNEI. The CDR3 totals 12 residues. The CDR3 spells CASNSGDYGYTF. CDR3 DNA: TGTGCCAGTAACTCAGGGGACTATGGCTACACCTTC.

This rearrangement joins TRBV27 to TRBJ2-2; 7 positions agree with TRBD1. CDR1 and CDR2 (germline): MNHEY, SMNVEV (reference sequence). The J segment lost 9 bases and the V segment lost 0 bases, leaving 1 base of the junction unmatched. The CDR3 consists of 13 residues. CDR3 nucleotide sequence: TGTGCCAGCAGTTTATCAGGGGGCCGGGAGCTGTTTTTT. Translated, it gives CASSLSGGRELFF.

The chain combines TRBV2 with TRBJ1-1; D ambiguous. The CDR3 length is 11 residues. Germline V gene sequence: CDR1 SNHLY, CDR2 FYNNEI. The V end was cut by 10 bases, the J end by 0 bases, with 6 bases between. CDR3 sequence (DNA): TGTGCCACCGTTGTGAACACTGAAGCTTTCTTT. Protein sequence: CATVVNTEAFF.

The chain has TRBV6-6 and TRBJ2-2, with 14 bases aligning to TRBD2. The CDR3 loop spans 18 amino acids. The J segment lost 0 bases and the V segment lost 5 bases, leaving 5 bases of the junction unmatched. Per the germline V gene, CDR1 is MNHNY and CDR2 is SVGAGI (reference sequence). The CDR3 sequence: CASSPRGLAGANTGELFF. The CDR3 DNA reads TGTGCCAGCAGTCCAAGGGGACTAGCGGGGGCGAACACCGGGGAGCTGTTTTTT.

The gene calls are TRBV6-5 and TRBJ2-1, with 10 bases identical to TRBD2. There are 15 residues in the CDR3. Germline V CDR1 and CDR2: MNHEY, SVGAGI. Trimming at V came to 6 bases and at J to 4 bases, leaving 6 bases not matched to a gene. The CDR3 sequence: CASRYLAGAYNEQFF. CDR3 nucleotide sequence: TGTGCCAGCAGGTACCTAGCGGGGGCTTACAATGAGCAGTTCTTC.

The gene calls are TRBV19 and TRBJ2-2; a weak D match, TRBD1 (6 bases). Germline assignment: CDR1 LNHDA and CDR2 SQIVND (reference sequence). CDR3 length equals 18 residues. Trimming removed 5 bases at V and 2 bases at J, with 21 bases between. Here the CDR3 DNA reads TGTGCCAGTAGTCCCTCTTCCATGACAGGCTTTAACACCGGGGAGCTGTTTTTT. It translates to CASSPSSMTGFNTGELFF.

V is TRBV7-2 and J is TRBJ1-2; tentative D call: TRBD1 (6 bases). The germline gives CDR1 SGHTA, CDR2 FQGNSA. The length of the CDR3 is 15 residues. V dropped 4 bases and J dropped 3 bases, with 15 bases sitting between them. In nucleotides, the CDR3 is TGTGCCAGCAGCTCAGTGACAGGAAACTACTATGGCTACACCTTC. Translating gives CASSSVTGNYYGYTF.

The V call is TRBV13, the J call TRBJ2-1; 15 bases match TRBD2. CDR3 length: 19 amino acids. Germline values: CDR1 PRHDT, CDR2 FYEKMQ (reference sequence). V lost 4 bases, J lost 0 bases, and 7 bases stayed unmatched. CDR3 nucleotide sequence: TGTGCCAGCAGCTCTCCCGGGACTAGCGGGGGGAGCTCCTACAATGAGCAGTTCTTC. Translated: CASSSPGTSGGSSYNEQFF.

This clone has only one observation. The CDR3 region has the DNA TGTGCCAGCAGTCGGACAGGGGGATACTACAATGAGCAGTTCTTC. This gives the protein CASSRTGGYYNEQFF. The chain employs TRBV27 and TRBJ2-1; 10 bases are shared with TRBD1. Germline V gene sequence: CDR1 MNHEY, CDR2 SMNVEV (reference sequence). This CDR3 spans 15 amino acids. The V gene end was trimmed by 5 bases and the J gene end by 3 bases; junction bases not matched to a gene: 4.

The gene calls are TRBV4-1 and TRBJ2-7; D might be TRBD1 (6 bases). Trimming stripped 1 base from V and 6 bases from J, with 13 bases between. The CDR3 has 14 amino acids. The germline V gene encodes CDR1 MGHRA and CDR2 YSYEKL. The CDR3 region is CASSQAQGKGEQYF. Here the CDR3 DNA reads TGCGCCAGCAGCCAAGCCCAGGGGAAAGGCGAGCAGTACTTC.

V and J are TRBV19 and TRBJ1-1; D is perhaps TRBD1 (6 bases). This CDR3 has 15 amino acids. V lost 3 bases to trimming and J lost 1 base, with 12 bases between them. CDR1 is LNHDA, CDR2 SQIVND, per germline (reference sequence). CDR3 nucleotide sequence: TGTGCCAGTAGTATCGCAGGGGTGACGAACACTGAAGCTTTCTTT. This codes for CASSIAGVTNTEAFF.

This chain uses TRBV27 with TRBJ1-6; D gene ambiguous. The germline V gene encodes CDR1 MNHEY and CDR2 SMNVEV (reference sequence). CDR3 length equals 14 residues. V gave up 5 bases and J gave up 10 bases, with 15 bases separating them. CDR3 loop: CASSRTAPASPLHF. CDR3 coding DNA: TGTGCCAGCAGTCGGACTGCCCCAGCCTCACCCCTCCACTTT.

This chain connects TRBV6-2 or TRBV6-3 to TRBJ1-2; 9 nucleotides agree with TRBD1. The CDR3 runs to 15 residues. Germline V gene sequence: CDR1 MNHEY, CDR2 SVGEGT. Trimming removed 2 bases from V and 8 bases from J; junction bases left unmatched: 9. The CDR3 nucleotides read TGTGCCAGCAGTTACCCGGCGGATGGACAGGGGGGCTACACCTTC. It is translated as CASSYPADGQGGYTF.

This clone has more than one count but fewer than ten. The chain employs TRBV18 and TRBJ1-2; no definite D call. Looked up from germline, CDR1 is KGHSH and CDR2 is LQKENI. Trimming stripped 6 bases from V and 8 bases from J, with 16 bases between. There are 13 residues in the CDR3. The CDR3 DNA sequence: TGTGCCAGCTCTGCCTTCCCAGGTTGGGGCTACACCTTC. This encodes CASSAFPGWGYTF. Full variable domain (outside the CDR3, taken from reference TRBV18 and TRBJ1-2): NAGVMQNPRHLVRRRGQEARLRCSPMKGHSHVYWYRQLPEEGLKFMVYLQKENIIDESGMPKERFSAEFPKEGPSILRIQQVVRGDSAAYFCASSAFPGWGYTFGSGTRLTVV.

This chain connects TRBV10-3 to TRBJ1-2, with 8 bases matching TRBD1. From germline, CDR1 is ENHRY and CDR2 SYGVKD. CDR3 size: 14 residues. V lost 6 bases and J lost 5; bases outside the gene matches: 8. The CDR3 is CAISLGQGSYGYTF. Written as DNA, the CDR3 is TGTGCCATCAGCCTCGGACAGGGAAGTTATGGCTACACCTTC.